These 27 T cell receptor beta chains were sequenced from one sample in a study of blood T cell repertoires in COVID-19. Produced via immunoSEQ multiplex PCR; TCRdb's table is partial and in-frame only. Of tens of thousands of clones listed, around 84% are singletons. Sequenced sample: peripheral blood. The origin of the receptors is a woman older than 75 in a cohort sampled during active or convalescent COVID-19.

V gene TRBV2 combines with J gene TRBJ2-2; D uncertain. Per germline, CDR1 SNHLY and CDR2 FYNNEI. The V end was cut by 7 bases, the J end by 1 base, with 4 bases between. The CDR3 is 12 amino acids. The CDR3 region is CASTKNTGELFF. CDR3 in DNA: TGTGCCAGCACCAAGAACACCGGGGAGCTGTTTTTT.

The genes are TRBV6-1 and TRBJ1-2; 7 bases match TRBD1. Germline CDR1 is MNHNS and CDR2 is SASEGT. The CDR3 contains 16 residues. Trimming took 2 bases from V and 3 from J; bases not matched to a gene: 9. CDR3 sequence (DNA): TGTGCCAGCAGTGAATCCCGTGGCAGGGGGTACTATGGCTACACCTTC. Translating it yields CASSESRGRGYYGYTF.

This clone was recorded once. The chain combines TRBV5-1 with TRBJ2-7; 13 bases map to TRBD2. CDR3 length equals 16 residues. J lost 7 bases, V lost 4 bases, and 11 bases had no gene match. The germline gives CDR1 SGHRS, CDR2 YFSETQ. The CDR3 nucleotides are TGCGCCAGCAGCCCTTCCGGGACTAGCGGGACGGGTGAGCAGTACTTC. Its translation: CASSPSGTSGTGEQYF. Filled out from reference TRBV5-1 and TRBJ2-7, the complete variable domain reads KAGVTQTPRYLIKTRGQQVTLSCSPISGHRSVSWYQQTPGQGLQFLFEYFSETQRNKGNFPGRFSGRQFSNSRSEMNVSTLELGDSALYLCASSPSGTSGTGEQYFGPGTRLTVT.

This chain uses TRBV18 with TRBJ1-1; D not certain. Between the trimmed V and J ends, which lost 3 bases and 5 bases, there was a span of 13 bases. Germline CDR1 is KGHSH and CDR2 is LQKENI. This CDR3 has 14 residues. CDR3 coding DNA: TGTGCCAGCTCACCCGGGCAGAGAGGGACTGAAGCTTTCTTT. As protein: CASSPGQRGTEAFF.

This clone was counted a few times. The chain joins TRBV6-5 to TRBJ1-2; D perhaps matches TRBD1 (5 bases). Trimming shortened V by 0 bases and J by 3 bases, and 5 bases separated the two germline ends. CDR3 length: 13 residues. Germline CDR1 MNHEY, CDR2 SVGAGI. The CDR3 DNA reads as TGTGCCAGCAGTTACTCAGGGGACTATGGCTACACCTTC. Residues: CASSYSGDYGYTF.

V is TRBV18 and J is TRBJ1-1; possible D gene TRBD1, 6 bases. Trimming removed 6 bases at V and 4 bases at J, with 12 bases between. The CDR3 is made up of 13 amino acids. Per germline, CDR1 KGHSH and CDR2 LQKENI. The CDR3 bases are TGTGCCAGCTCGGAGGGGGAGGGCACTGAAGCTTTCTTT. It translates to CASSEGEGTEAFF.

CDR3 sequence: CASSELYGYTF. In nucleotides, the CDR3 is TGTGCCAGCAGTGAGTTATATGGCTACACCTTC. V usage is TRBV6-1 and J usage is TRBJ1-2; D is unresolved. This CDR3 is built from 11 residues. Between the trimmed V and J ends, which lost 3 bases and 5 bases, there was a span of 4 bases. Germline loops: CDR1 MNHNS, CDR2 SASEGT.

V is TRBV10-3 and J is TRBJ1-1, with TRBD1 matching 10 bases. V gave up 7 bases and J gave up 3 bases; unmatched junction bases: 5. Germline V gene data show CDR1 as ENHRY and CDR2 as SYGVKD. The CDR3 covers 14 residues. The CDR3 spells CAINRQGAHTEAFF. For the CDR3, the DNA is TGTGCCATCAACAGACAGGGGGCCCACACTGAAGCTTTCTTT.

This chain connects TRBV24-1 to TRBJ2-7, with D possibly matching TRBD1 (5 bases). The V gene lost 7 bases and the J gene lost 1 base, with 13 bases spanning the gap. There are 14 residues in the CDR3. CDR1 is KGHDR, CDR2 SFDVKD, per germline. This CDR3 reads CATRATDQSYEQYF. DNA for the CDR3: TGTGCCACCAGGGCGACAGACCAATCCTACGAGCAGTACTTC.

The chain combines TRBV3-1 (or the pseudogene TRBV3-2) with TRBJ1-6; tentatively, D is TRBD1 (5 bases). The V end was cut by 1 base, the J end by 6 bases, with 19 bases between. CDR3 length: 18 amino acids. The germline V gene encodes CDR1 LGHDT and CDR2 YNNKEL (reference sequence). The CDR3 region is CASSQGGPQATSNSPLHF. The CDR3 DNA reads as TGTGCCAGCAGCCAAGGGGGCCCCCAGGCCACCTCTAATTCACCCCTCCACTTT.

The chain links TRBV6-5 to TRBJ1-1, with 8 bases aligning to TRBD1. The V segment lost 6 bases and the J segment 5 bases; nucleotides outside the gene matches: 8. The CDR3 length is 14 residues. Germline CDR1 and CDR2: MNHEY and SVGAGI. The CDR3 bases are TGTGCCAGCAGGCCGGACAGGGAAAGGACTGAAGCTTTCTTT. Translating gives CASRPDRERTEAFF.

A remark on this clone: At one end the junction does not follow the germline gene, possibly because of a read error. The chain recombines TRBV7-2 with TRBJ2-5; 7 bases align to TRBD1. The CDR3 covers 14 residues. CDR1 and CDR2 (germline): SGHTA, FQGNSA. The CDR3 DNA sequence: TGTGCCAGCAGCTTAGCGAGAAGGTCGGGACAGCCTCACTTC. Its protein is CASSLARRSGQPHF.

This rearrangement joins TRBV10-1 to TRBJ2-1, with D uncertain. Germline CDR1 reads WNHNN; CDR2 reads SYGVQD (reference sequence). The ends were cut back, 0 bases at V and 4 bases at J, with 7 bases in the middle. CDR3 size: 14 residues. This CDR3 is CASSESSRYNEQFF. For the CDR3, the DNA is TGCGCCAGCAGTGAGTCGTCGAGGTACAATGAGCAGTTCTTC.

This chain joins TRBV27 and TRBJ1-2, with no clear D. This CDR3 has 15 residues. Trimming shortened V by 1 base and J by 2 bases, and 11 bases separated the two germline ends. Per the germline V gene, CDR1 is MNHEY and CDR2 is SMNVEV (reference sequence). This chain's CDR3 is CASSLYSKPNYGYTF. The CDR3 DNA is TGTGCCAGCAGTTTATATTCCAAGCCCAACTATGGCTACACCTTC.

The rearrangement uses TRBV3-1 (or the pseudogene TRBV3-2) and TRBJ1-4, with D possibly TRBD1 on 5 matching bases. Between the trimmed V and J ends, which lost 2 bases and 8 bases, there was a span of 15 bases. Germline V gene sequence: CDR1 LGHDT, CDR2 YNNKEL (reference sequence). CDR3 length equals 15 residues. CDR3 in DNA: TGTGCCAGCAGCCAACCTCTGGGGGGGATAGAAAAACTGTTTTTT. This translates into CASSQPLGGIEKLFF.

This rearrangement joins TRBV21-1 to TRBJ2-1; the D segment call TRBD2 is taken from the table without a DNA check. TRBV21-1 is deemed a pseudogene. CDR3 length equals 15 residues. DNA for the CDR3: TGTGCCAGCACCCAAAGTTGGCTAGCGGGGAATGAGCAGTTCTTC. The encoded protein is CASTQSWLAGNEQFF.

V gene TRBV7-3 combines with J gene TRBJ2-1, with 15 positions matching TRBD2. The CDR3 runs to 16 residues. After removal of 4 bases from V and 7 bases from J, the junction contained 5 bases not matched to a gene. Looked up from germline, CDR1 is SGHTA and CDR2 is FQGTGA. The CDR3 nucleotides are TGTGCCAGCAGCTCTCTGGGACTAGCGGGAGGTAATGAGCAGTTCTTC. Amino acid sequence: CASSSLGLAGGNEQFF.

This chain uses TRBV20-1 with TRBJ2-3; 7 bases are a match to TRBD2. J was trimmed by 2 bases and V by 3 bases; bases with no gene match: 8. The CDR3 is 15 amino acids. The germline V gene has CDR1 DFQATT and CDR2 SNEGSKA (reference sequence). DNA of the CDR3: TGCAGTGCTAGTGCGCTAGCGGCAAACACAGATACGCAGTATTTT. Amino acid sequence: CSASALAANTDTQYF.

This chain uses TRBV7-3 with TRBJ2-1; TRBD2 matches 9 bases. Germline CDR1 reads SGHTA; CDR2 reads FQGTGA. V gave up 4 bases and J gave up 0 bases; unmatched junction bases: 1. This CDR3 spans 15 amino acids. The DNA of the CDR3 is TGTGCCAGCAGCTCTAGCGGGGACTCCTACAATGAGCAGTTCTTC. Translation gives CASSSSGDSYNEQFF.

V gene TRBV3-1 (or the pseudogene TRBV3-2) combines with J gene TRBJ2-3; 10 bases are shared with TRBD2. Germline lookup yields CDR1 LGHDT and CDR2 YNNKEL (reference sequence). Losses at the gene ends were 0 bases for V and 0 bases for J; bases not matched to a gene: 9. This CDR3 region has 19 residues. In DNA, the CDR3 is TGTGCCAGCAGCCAAGAAAGGACTAGCGGCCTCTCTAGCACAGATACGCAGTATTTT. Its translation is CASSQERTSGLSSTDTQYF.

The gene calls are TRBV2 and TRBJ1-5; 8 bases match TRBD1. Germline lookup yields CDR1 SNHLY and CDR2 FYNNEI. With V trimmed by 5 bases and J by 2 bases, 2 bases remained unmatched. The CDR3 is made up of 14 amino acids. The DNA for the CDR3 is TGTGCCAGCAGTACGGACAGGGGCAATCAGCCCCAGCATTTT. This encodes CASSTDRGNQPQHF. The full variable domain, completed using reference TRBV2 and TRBJ1-5, is EPEVTQTPSHQVTQMGQEVILRCVPISNHLYFYWYRQILGQKVEFLVSFYNNEISEKSEIFDDQFSVERPDGSNFTLKIRSTKLEDSAMYFCASSTDRGNQPQHFGDGTRLSIL.

This chain links TRBV29-1 with TRBJ1-1; D is uncertain. V was cut by 4 bases and J by 2 bases, with 11 bases left in between. Germline V gene data show CDR1 as SQVTM and CDR2 as ANQGSEA. The CDR3 is 13 residues long. CDR3 nucleotides: TGCAGCGTTGCCCGGAGACTTAACACTGAAGCTTTCTTT. Protein product: CSVARRLNTEAFF.

This clone appeared a single time. This chain connects TRBV6-5 to TRBJ2-1; 8 bases line up with TRBD1. Germline V lookup: CDR1 MNHEY, CDR2 SVGAGI. The length of the CDR3 is 14 residues. The J segment lost 9 bases and the V segment lost 5 bases, leaving 9 bases of the junction unmatched. Here the CDR3 DNA reads TGTGCCAGCAGTCCCGGACAGGGAATCGGTGAGCAGTTCTTC. Translated: CASSPGQGIGEQFF.

V is TRBV7-9 and J is TRBJ2-3; possible D gene TRBD1, 6 bases. This CDR3 is 14 amino acids long. Germline V gene data show CDR1 as SEHNR and CDR2 as FQNEAQ (reference sequence). Trimming left V 5 bases short and J 6 bases short, with 15 bases between. CDR3 residues: CASSVQGVLDTQYF. As DNA, the CDR3 is TGTGCCAGCAGCGTACAGGGAGTATTGGATACGCAGTATTTT.

This chain connects TRBV19 to TRBJ2-7, with D possibly being TRBD2 (5 bases). The ends were cut back, 6 bases at V and 7 bases at J, with 10 bases in the middle. CDR1 and CDR2 (germline): LNHDA, SQIVND (reference sequence). The CDR3 totals 11 residues. The CDR3 DNA follows: TGTGCCAGTAGGGGAGTGGGGGAGCAGTACTTC. Protein: CASRGVGEQYF.

The chain combines TRBV28 with TRBJ1-5, with 7 bases lining up with TRBD1. V dropped 2 bases and J dropped 3; count of bases not matched to a gene: 4. Germline CDR1 is MDHEN and CDR2 is SYDVKM. This CDR3 spans 15 amino acids. The CDR3 loop is CASSLMRGLNQPQHF. The CDR3 coding sequence is TGTGCCAGCAGTTTAATGAGGGGGCTCAATCAGCCCCAGCATTTT.

The chain uses TRBV19 and TRBJ2-1, with D perhaps TRBD2 (6 bases). The V gene lost 3 bases and the J gene lost 8 bases, with 11 bases spanning the gap. CDR1 and CDR2 from the germline V gene are LNHDA and SQIVND (reference sequence). This CDR3 contains 13 residues. The CDR3, as DNA: TGTGCCAGTAGTATTGCCGGAGGGGATGAGCAGTTCTTC. Its protein is CASSIAGGDEQFF.